This T cell receptor (beta chain) came from a study of T cells in narcolepsy. Study-wide context: Patients with NT1 or NT2 and healthy control donors were enrolled.

The CDR3 is 15 residues long. With 2 bases removed from V and 7 bases from J, the gap between germline ends came to 12 bases. The germline CDR1 and CDR2 sequences are MNHNS and SASEGT. Notes on this clone: Its antigen is not known.

This table comes from immunoSEQ multiplex PCR, and its TCRdb copy is limited to in-frame clones, with some not included. The table shows under 30,000 clones, with more than 75% occurring only once. Study findings and constraints: Autoreactive HCRT-specific and TRIB2-specific clonotypes were marked in same-patient CSF-versus-blood CD4+ comparisons.

This TCR derives from a human donor with narcolepsy. The sample comprised CD45RA- memory CD4+ T cells from PBMCs. The chain employs TRBV6-1 and TRBJ1-6; D is possibly TRBD1 (5 bases). CDR3 DNA: TGTGCCAGCAGTGAACCTCCGGGACGGAATTCACCCCTCCACTTT. Amino acid sequence: CASSEPPGRNSPLHF.